These 14 T cell receptor beta chains originate from one sample sequenced in a study of vaccination and CD4 T cells after COVID-19 (dated by TCRdb to between 2021 and 2023). Libraries were built with PCR. The instrument was an Illumina iSeq 100. DNA from cultured CD4+ T cells was subjected to TCR sequencing with the Oncomine TCR Beta short-read assay at the Johns Hopkins FTIC core. The raw public reads went through TCRdb reprocessing: fastp at Q25, MiXCR clone calling, in-frame beta chains kept. Identical CDR3 proteins give one entry, which carries the most common genes and DNA. This sample comprises 9,500 to 15,000 distinct CDR3 sequences, roughly 62% of them detected only once. The top ten clones comprise over 10% of the sample. Taken with the paper, the label for treatment or condition translates to: roughly 11-day PBMC culture with coronavirus spike peptide pools or control peptides (ViraFEST assay).

No antigen has been assigned to these receptors. Source material: CD4+ T cells from blood, cultured in vitro. These receptors were obtained from a human donor who had recovered from COVID-19.

The V call is TRBV6-1, the J call TRBJ2-5, with D maybe TRBD1 (7 bases). The CDR3 length is 15 residues. Deletions cut 5 bases from V and 5 bases from J, with 18 bases between. Germline-derived CDR1 and CDR2 are MNHNS and SASEGT. This CDR3 is CASSTRQGLDETQYF. In nucleotides, the CDR3 is TGTGCCAGCAGTACCCGACAGGGACTGGACGAGACCCAGTACTTC.

A few counts support this clonotype. The chain combines TRBV19 with TRBJ1-1; 10 nucleotides agree with TRBD1. There are 14 residues in the CDR3. Per germline, CDR1 LNHDA and CDR2 SQIVND (reference sequence). J lost 5 bases, V lost 8 bases, and 8 bases had no gene match. The CDR3 sequence: CASSATGGTTEAFF. In DNA, the CDR3 is TGTGCCAGTTCAGCGACAGGGGGCACGACTGAAGCTTTCTTT.

This clonotype has only a few counts. The gene calls are TRBV28 and TRBJ2-7; TRBD2 might be the D (6 bases). The CDR3 runs 15 residues. CDR1 and CDR2 (germline): MDHEN, SYDVKM. Trimming pared 2 bases from V and 2 bases from J, leaving 13 bases between. Here the CDR3 reads CASSLPGTGAYEQYF. CDR3 coding DNA: TGTGCCAGCAGTTTACCAGGGACTGGGGCCTACGAGCAGTACTTC. Complete variable domain (other parts from reference TRBV28 and TRBJ2-7): DVKVTQSSRYLVKRTGEKVFLECVQDMDHENMFWYRQDPGLGLRLIYFSYDVKMKEKGDIPEGYSVSREKKERFSLILESASTNQTSMYLCASSLPGTGAYEQYFGPGTRLTVT.

The chain carries TRBV12-3 or TRBV12-4 and TRBJ1-5; 7 nucleotides match TRBD1. This CDR3 has 13 residues. Trimming removed 6 bases from V and 2 bases from J; junction bases left unmatched: 1. The CDR3 sequence: CASSQGGNQPQHF. CDR3 coding DNA: TGTGCCAGCAGCCAGGGGGGCAATCAGCCCCAGCATTTT.

This clonotype was detected once. The chain couples TRBV28 to TRBJ1-2, with 7 bases aligning to TRBD1. Germline CDR1 is MDHEN and CDR2 is SYDVKM. The CDR3 consists of 14 residues. Trimming took 8 bases from V and 4 from J; bases not matched to a gene: 10. The CDR3 loop is CASAPYSGGYGYTF. In DNA form, the CDR3 reads TGTGCCAGCGCCCCCTACTCAGGGGGCTATGGCTACACCTTC.

This clonotype was seen a few times. The chain has TRBV7-2 and TRBJ2-5; TRBD2 matches at 11 bases. The junction had 6 bases not matched to a gene; V was cut back by 5 bases and J by 4 bases. CDR3 length: 15 residues. Looked up from germline, CDR1 is SGHTA and CDR2 is FQGNSA. CDR3 region: CASSISGTSGETQYF. The CDR3 DNA reads TGTGCCAGCAGCATATCCGGGACTAGCGGAGAGACCCAGTACTTC.

This clonotype has just a few counts. This chain connects TRBV7-2 to TRBJ1-1; D is unclear. The CDR3 consists of 14 residues. Germline-derived CDR1 and CDR2 are SGHTA and FQGNSA. The V and J ends lost 1 base and 0 bases respectively, with 6 bases between them. The CDR3 DNA follows: TGTGCCAGCAGCTTAGGAGGAATGAACACTGAAGCTTTCTTT. Amino acid sequence: CASSLGGMNTEAFF.

The rearrangement links TRBV20-1 to TRBJ2-2; the D gene is possibly TRBD2 (6 bases). Trimming stripped 2 bases from V and 6 bases from J, with 16 bases between. CDR1 DFQATT and CDR2 SNEGSKA come from the germline V gene (reference sequence). The CDR3 is 15 residues long. In DNA, the CDR3 is TGCAGTGCTAGAAGTTTGGGGGAGGTGCCCGGGGAGCTGTTTTTT. This sequence encodes CSARSLGEVPGELFF.

This chain uses TRBV19 with TRBJ2-5; 13 bases are a match to TRBD2. This CDR3 is 16 amino acids long. Germline V gene data show CDR1 as LNHDA and CDR2 as SQIVND (reference sequence). Trimming cost V 3 bases and J 5 bases; bases outside gene matches: 6. The CDR3 is CASSIRTSGSGETQYF. Here the CDR3 DNA reads TGTGCCAGTAGTATCAGGACTAGCGGGAGTGGGGAGACCCAGTACTTC. Variable domain in full (rest from reference TRBV19 and TRBJ2-5): DGGITQSPKYLFRKEGQNVTLSCEQNLNHDAMYWYRQDPGQGLRLIYYSQIVNDFQKGDIAEGYSVSREKKESFPLTVTSAQKNPTAFYLCASSIRTSGSGETQYFGPGTRLLVL.

This chain uses TRBV20-1 with TRBJ2-7; D perhaps matches TRBD1 (5 bases). This CDR3 spans 14 amino acids. In germline, CDR1 is DFQATT, CDR2 SNEGSKA (reference sequence). Trimming pared 3 bases from V and 3 bases from J, leaving 15 bases between. The CDR3 here is CSASYPDIGYEQYF. In DNA, the CDR3 is TGCAGTGCTAGTTATCCGGACATTGGCTACGAGCAGTACTTC.

Here the CDR3 reads CASSYSPGLAGGAYEQYF. In DNA form, the CDR3 reads TGTGCCAGCAGTTACAGCCCGGGACTAGCGGGAGGCGCCTACGAGCAGTACTTC. The chain employs TRBV6-5 and TRBJ2-7; 15 bases align to TRBD2. This CDR3 spans 18 amino acids. V dropped 2 bases and J dropped 2; count of bases not matched to a gene: 7. From germline, CDR1 is MNHEY and CDR2 SVGAGI.

The chain recombines TRBV6-1 with TRBJ2-1; possible D gene TRBD2, 5 bases. In germline, CDR1 is MNHNS, CDR2 SASEGT. With 0 bases removed from V and 6 bases from J, the gap between germline ends came to 15 bases. The CDR3 consists of 16 residues. CDR3 loop: CASSEADGVGGNEQFF. The CDR3 DNA reads as TGTGCCAGCAGTGAAGCAGACGGAGTTGGAGGCAATGAGCAGTTCTTC.

In its sample, this clonotype was seen once. The chain uses TRBV20-1 and TRBJ2-1; 7 nucleotides align to TRBD2. The length of the CDR3 is 14 residues. Germline V gives CDR1 DFQATT, CDR2 SNEGSKA (reference sequence). V dropped 0 bases and J dropped 9; count of bases not matched to a gene: 8. CDR3 in DNA: TGCAGTGCTAGAGACCAACGGGAGGTCTTTGAGCAGTTCTTC. It encodes CSARDQREVFEQFF.

V is TRBV20-1 and J is TRBJ2-3, with D tentatively TRBD1 or TRBD2 (5 bases each). This CDR3 contains 15 residues. Trimming left V 3 bases short and J 2 bases short, with 15 bases between. From germline, CDR1 is DFQATT and CDR2 SNEGSKA (reference sequence). The chain's CDR3 is CSASPGRTYTDTQYF. For the CDR3, the DNA is TGCAGTGCTAGCCCGGGACGGACCTACACAGATACGCAGTATTTT.